This is a list of T cell receptor beta chains from one sample in a study of T-cell memory formation after mild COVID-19. MiXCR, applied by TCRdb to the 5' RACE reads, yields one record per CDR3 protein. The profile covers 350,000 to 500,000 distinct CDR3 sequences, with roughly 18% appearing a single time and 20% to 25% taken by the ten largest. The sample was PBMCs or a T cell subset sorted from them (not recorded which). Every receptor here comes from a man between 18 and 35 years old who had mild COVID-19 (a few samples of this study predate the infection). Cell type and time point are not known. Each CDR3 is given with its conserved first and last residue. Fields, in order: V gene, clone size, J gene, CDR3 protein. Clone size, where shown, is once, few, many, or a class for clones that have expanded.

>TRBV7-9|-|TRBJ2-7
CASSFQRGGQKQYF
>TRBV7-8|-|TRBJ2-2
CASSLGWTEIRELFF
>TRBV4-3|-|TRBJ1-2
CASSQGPMSQGRYTF
>TRBV6-5|few|TRBJ2-7
CASSLSRDLKHYEQYF
>TRBV20-1|-|TRBJ2-3
CSAAPQADTQYF
>TRBV12-3/TRBV12-4|-|TRBJ2-1
CASRTQGQAWHEQFF
>TRBV9|-|TRBJ2-1
CASSGPGLAGNEQFF
>TRBV6-2/TRBV6-3|-|TRBJ2-7
CASSQRAYEQYF
>TRBV6-6|few|TRBJ1-6
CASSSTGEYNSPLHF
>TRBV3-1|-|TRBJ1-6
CASSQGDSGRNSPLHF
>TRBV7-2|-|TRBJ2-5
CASSFVPGPEVETQYF
>TRBV5-1|few|TRBJ2-3
CASSLSRAGGPDTQYF
>TRBV4-2|few|TRBJ2-7
CASSQERIDYEQYF
>TRBV27|-|TRBJ2-1
CASSGLFGAGLNEQFF
>TRBV6-2/TRBV6-3|-|TRBJ1-1
CASSTQPMRSPLSTEAFF
>TRBV5-5|few|TRBJ2-3
CASSFTPSTDTQYF
>TRBV7-9|-|TRBJ2-1
CASKPSRNEQFF
>TRBV5-1|-|TRBJ1-1
CASSLEGRTLKAFF
>TRBV30|once|TRBJ1-1
CAWTPTNEAFF
>TRBV12-3/TRBV12-4|few|TRBJ2-1
CASSLSSGGGQFF
>TRBV20-1|few|TRBJ2-5
CSASLPETQYF
>TRBV12-3/TRBV12-4|few|TRBJ1-3
CASRYPGQGENTIYF
>TRBV5-1|-|TRBJ2-2
CASQLLNTGELFF
>TRBV2|few|TRBJ1-4
CASSELQGTNEKLFF
>TRBV12-3/TRBV12-4|few|TRBJ2-7
CASSLGVGTYEQYF
>TRBV4-1|-|TRBJ2-3
CASSQEGYNTDTQYF
>TRBV7-2|many|TRBJ1-5
CASSPSTIHSNQPQHF
>TRBV7-9|few|TRBJ2-2
CAAPRSGAYTGELFF
>TRBV27|-|TRBJ2-4
CASSPQRAHKNIQYF
>TRBV7-8|few|TRBJ2-6
CASSRIARSGANVLTF
>TRBV7-9|-|TRBJ1-5
CASSLGTGVPSNQPQHF
>TRBV27|-|TRBJ2-3
CASSLVSVDTDTQYF
>TRBV5-1|-|TRBJ2-5
CASSRGREETQYF
>TRBV4-3|-|TRBJ1-1
CASSPGTANSGTEAFF
>TRBV10-3|-|TRBJ2-2
CATSGLLANTGELFF
>TRBV7-2|-|TRBJ2-7
CASSARSATYEQYF
>TRBV7-2|few|TRBJ1-1
CASSLFGTGLNTEAFF
>TRBV30|-|TRBJ1-2
CAWRQTGGLYGYTF
>TRBV4-3|few|TRBJ1-1
CASSLAGGREAFF
>TRBV5-1|-|TRBJ2-7
CASSLGGSWDEQYF
>TRBV18|many|TRBJ1-2
CASSPRADYGYTF
>TRBV5-1|-|TRBJ1-5
CASSLVSVPGGNQPQHF
>TRBV6-6|-|TRBJ1-5
CASSSTRDRRSNQPQHF
>TRBV7-7|-|TRBJ2-5
CASSPGIPETQYF
>TRBV29-1|-|TRBJ1-1
CSVAGAEAFF
>TRBV15|few|TRBJ2-5
CATSRGTANQETQYF
>TRBV5-1|once|TRBJ1-1
CASSLGDRPSEAFF
>TRBV6-2/TRBV6-3|-|TRBJ1-1
CASSYSILSGRVTEAFF
>TRBV12-3/TRBV12-4|few|TRBJ2-2
CASLAANTGELFF
>TRBV29-1|-|TRBJ2-1
CSVLGLAHEQFF
>TRBV20-1|-|TRBJ1-2
CSARDGYTF
>TRBV20-1|-|TRBJ1-4
CSARVRGAREKLFF
>TRBV5-1|many|TRBJ1-2
CASSLAGYGYTF
>TRBV7-6|-|TRBJ2-1
CASSLENWSGGDYNEQFF
>TRBV29-1|-|TRBJ1-1
CSVSNQGGGGMNTEAFF
>TRBV30|few|TRBJ1-1
CAWGRGSEAFF
>TRBV13|-|TRBJ2-1
CASSLEHSYNEQFF
>TRBV5-1|few|TRBJ1-1
CASSMDSHKAFF
>TRBV5-1|-|TRBJ2-3
CASSWTGTRGTDTQYF